A selection of T cell receptor beta chains follows, all from one sample in a study of control samples from healthy donors and cancer patients. The method was immunoSEQ multiplex PCR; TCRdb's version includes in-frame clones alone and lacks a portion of them. Of more than 85,000 clones listed, just over 90% are singletons. What was sequenced was blood. These receptors all come from a woman aged 18 to 35 in good health. The CDR3 runs from the conserved cysteine through the conserved F or W. The D gene is left open where the match is weak. Only part of the rows carry a size: once, few, many, or a class if the clone is expanded.

V,size,J,D,DNA,CDR3
TRBV5-4,.,TRBJ1-1,.,TGTGCCAGCAGCCTATACAGGGACACTGAAGCTTTCTTT,CASSLYRDTEAFF
TRBV4-1,.,TRBJ1-4,.,TGCGCCAGCAGCCATCCCTTACTTAATGAAAAACTGTTTTTT,CASSHPLLNEKLFF
TRBV5-1,.,TRBJ2-5,.,TGCGCCAGCAGCTTGTGGGGGGCTCAGCAAGAGACCCAGTACTTC,CASSLWGAQQETQYF
TRBV7-2,.,TRBJ2-7,TRBD2,TGTGCCAGCAGCTTAAGGACTAGCGGGCTGTCGCGCTACGAGCAGTACTTC,CASSLRTSGLSRYEQYF
TRBV27,.,TRBJ1-2,.,TGTGCCAGCAGTTCTCCCAATGACTCTGGCTACACCTTC,CASSSPNDSGYTF
TRBV12-3/TRBV12-4,.,TRBJ1-1,.,TGTGCCAGCAGCCCAACACCGAACACTGAAGCTTTCTTT,CASSPTPNTEAFF
TRBV24-1,.,TRBJ2-5,.,TGTGCCACCAGTGATCCAACCGGGACGGCTGACTTC,CATSDPTGTADF
TRBV4-1,.,TRBJ1-6,.,TGCGCCAGCAGCCAAGGGACCGGCAGGGTAATCGATTCACCCCTCCACTTT,CASSQGTGRVIDSPLHF
TRBV3-1/TRBV3-2,.,TRBJ2-3,TRBD1,TGTGCCAGCAGCCAAGAGGGCACAGGGGGCGGCACAGATACGCAGTATTTT,CASSQEGTGGGTDTQYF
TRBV27,.,TRBJ2-1,TRBD1,TGTGCCAGCAGTTTCGGCCTGGACAGGTACAATGAGCAGTTCTTC,CASSFGLDRYNEQFF
TRBV19,.,TRBJ2-2,.,TGTGCTTCGAAACCGGGAGTGGACACCGGGGAGCTGTTTTTT,CASKPGVDTGELFF
TRBV9,once,TRBJ2-3,TRBD2,TGTGCCAGCAGCCTCTACGGGGGGGCCGGACTTGCAGATACGCAGTATTTT,CASSLYGGAGLADTQYF
TRBV6-1,.,TRBJ1-1,TRBD1,TGTGCCAGCAGTGAATGGAGGGGGCCTTCTGAAGCTTTCTTT,CASSEWRGPSEAFF